This T cell receptor (beta chain) was captured by sequencing in a study of blood T cell repertoires in COVID-19. In the study overall: Donors in the United States, Italy and Spain gave samples during acute or convalescent COVID-19. Sources were T cells, B-cell-depleted T cells, or PBMCs; the material itself was cDNA or gDNA.

The germline gives CDR1 SGHAT, CDR2 FQNNGV. The CDR3 runs 15 residues. The V segment lost 3 bases and the J segment 4 bases; nucleotides outside the gene matches: 8. How the authors handled the data: Amplification of reference gene primers provided the estimated nucleated cell counts. Measured with immunoSEQ multiplex PCR; TCRdb has only the in-frame clones, and not every one. The V and J calls and clone size come from that table; D and trimming were worked out from the DNA. The sample includes roughly 270,000 clones, over 75% of them seen just once. The V and J genes are TRBV11-2 and TRBJ1-2, with 7 bases identical to TRBD1. Sequencing used peripheral blood. The sequence came from a man aged 50 to 60 with active or convalescent COVID-19. The CDR3 DNA reads as TGTGCCAGCAGCTTGTGGGACAGTCCTTCCTATGGCTACACCTTC. Protein: CASSLWDSPSYGYTF. The full variable domain, rest sourced from reference TRBV11-2 and TRBJ1-2, is EAGVAQSPRYKIIEKRQSVAFWCNPISGHATLYWYQQILGQGPKLLIQFQNNGVVDDSQLPKDRFSAERLKGVDSTLKIQPAKLEDSAVYLCASSLWDSPSYGYTFGSGTRLTVV.